This T cell receptor beta chain originates from a study of regulatory T cells in long-lasting Graves disease (dated by TCRdb to the early 2020s). About the study as a whole: Antithyroid drugs had been taken for less than 3 months by newly diagnosed Graves' disease patients. This study used TCR sequencing and RNA sequencing of peripheral blood to compare persistent Graves' disease patients against newly diagnosed Graves' disease patients. The study was registered as a clinical trial and conducted in China. TCR sequencing covered approximately 13 persistent and around 20 newly diagnosed Graves' disease patients, 33 samples in total. The paper as a whole reports these results and caveats: Sequencing and analysis were limited to the TCR beta chain. Compared with newly diagnosed patients, patients with persistent Graves' disease had lower TCR Shannon entropy and fewer highly expanded clones, which suggests clonal expansion. Peripheral blood alone was examined, since thyroid tissue, which constituted the primary lesion, could not be accessed. A larger number of public clonotypes was shared among persistent patients (approximately 3,000) than among newly diagnosed patients (roughly 970). The authors noted that the small sample size was a limitation that may lower accuracy.

Libraries were made using multiplex PCR. TCRdb lists the instrument as Illumina HiSeq 4000. CDR3 regions were amplified by Arm-PCR with iRepertoire HTBI primers to construct TCR beta libraries. Before sequencing, the PCR products went through gel purification. The paper's processing steps were these. Across samples, around 58 TRBV and 14 TRBJ segments were identified and used for gene usage analysis of CDR3 amino acid clonotypes. COPE and FqMerger were used to merge filtered high-quality paired reads into contigs. BLAST was used to align contigs to IMGT TRBV, TRBD and TRBJ reference genes, and CDR3 was defined according to IMGT. Highly expanded clones were defined as clonotypes with a frequency above 0.1%. Repertoire diversity was measured by Shannon entropy, and V-J evenness by the Gini coefficient. A clonotype found in more than one individual was treated as public. Clones were called with MiXCR by TCRdb after fastp trimmed the public reads at Q25, and only in-frame beta chains were retained. Each entry is one CDR3 protein sequence, shown with its most common DNA and genes. The V and J calls follow TCRdb's processing rather than the paper's. In this sample the table shows hundreds of thousands of distinct CDR3 sequences, 15% to 20% of which occur a single time. The ten largest make up 18% of the sample.

This sample's time point label indicates: newly diagnosed GD, antithyroid drugs for less than 3 months. For both TCR sequencing and RNA sequencing, RNA was extracted from PBMCs in TRIzol. The diagnosis of Graves' disease was made according to American Thyroid Association guidelines. Patients were recruited from an endocrinology department in Xi'an, China. Each patient gave around 9 milliliters of peripheral blood, collected in an EDTA anticoagulant tube. PBMCs were isolated by Ficoll Paque Plus density gradient separation without further T cell sorting. RNA quality was checked with an Agilent 2100 Bioanalyzer and agarose gel, and concentration with a NanoDrop 2000. As concerns this clonotype: No cognate antigen has been identified for it. Base-call qualities are not available, and no considerably larger clone is one nucleotide away.

These records were also assigned to another study, of T cells in Graves' hyperthyroidism and ophthalmopathy. The second study, in turn, reports: Stable Graves' hyperthyroidism was defined as the absence of progression to ophthalmopathy over 18 months of follow-up. The hyperthyroidism patients were between 18 and 65 years old and newly diagnosed, with a disease duration of less than 2 months. Patients with uncontrolled infections, other autoimmune diseases, pregnancy or lactation were excluded. Diagnoses relied on clinical symptoms, serum thyroxine and TRAb, thyroid ultrasound and orbital computed tomography. The TCR CDR3 was subjected to a first round of RT-PCR using the HTBI primer set and the Qiagen OneStep RT-PCR kit. Blood samples also contained most of the expanded thyroid clonotypes (frequency above 0.001), which suggests that blood repertoires may reflect thyroid immune responses. Ophthalmopathy was separated from stable hyperthyroidism by a 13 V-J signature model, with approximately 90% sensitivity and approximately 81% specificity obtained in cross-validation and 80%/75% obtained in testing. In validation, the model predicted progression to ophthalmopathy a median of roughly 6.2 months before onset, with around 70% sensitivity and almost 75% specificity. To identify distinguishing TCR V-J signatures, a discovery cohort of about a hundred patients was used, comprising 43 with Graves' ophthalmopathy and around 60 with stable Graves' hyperthyroidism. Prospective prediction of ophthalmopathy was tested in an independent validation cohort of 18 to 20 hyperthyroidism patients and 17 patients who later progressed to ophthalmopathy. For training and testing, the approximately 97 patients in the discovery cohort were randomly divided in a 7:3 ratio. Thyroid tissue and blood T-cell repertoires from over 5 Graves' hyperthyroidism patients were also compared in the study. After blood sampling, hyperthyroidism patients were treated with methimazole at a starting dose of 30 mg daily, and ophthalmopathy patients were treated with high-dose intravenous methylprednisolone. Libraries were constructed in a second round of multiplex PCR, after which size selection and purification were performed. Libraries were sequenced paired-end with 100 bp reads on an Illumina HiSeq2000. SOAPnuke was used to process the raw data, throwing out any read that contained adapters or uncalled bases, had a mean Phred below 15, or lacked an exact constant-primer or identifier match. COPE v1.2.5 was used to merge the high-quality paired reads, and each unique nucleotide sequence was defined as a clonotype. Clonotypes were aligned to IMGT TRBV, TRBD and TRBJ reference segments using MiTCR v1.1. The analysis included only V-J combinations with a frequency above 0.0001, which together covered more than 98% of the repertoires. A TCS score was defined as the ratio of F50 (clonal expansion) to E x V (chaos), with BLOSUM62-based TCRdist applied between CDR3 peptides within each V-J. Welch's t-statistics and random forest reduced roughly 500 V-J features to roughly 13, which were used in a naive Bayes classifier (R e1071). No statistical method was used to set the sample size in advance, and investigators knew the group allocation. The paper reports TCR Vbeta CDR3 sequencing of roughly 140 peripheral blood samples: approximately 43 ophthalmopathy, about 75 hyperthyroidism and approximately 17 progressor patients.

Specimen: peripheral blood mononuclear cells (PBMCs), collected at new diagnosis, from a patient treated with antithyroid drugs. The clonotype comes from a woman aged 30 to 39 with Graves disease. Donor details come from another sample of the same person, matched by shared clones.

DNA sequence: TGCAGTGCTAGGACCCCGAGCGGGTTAGAGACCCAGTACTTC. The translation is CSARTPSGLETQYF. Recombination connected TRBV20-1 to TRBJ2-3; 6 matching bases give a weak D call of TRBD2. The DNA end is more similar to TRBJ2-5, so the J call may be wrong. From the germline V gene (reference sequence), CDR1 is DFQATT and CDR2 is SNEGSKA. The CDR3 goes from the cysteine to the phenylalanine over 14 residues. Of the read, only the CDR3 DNA is kept; its 42 bases are in frame from base 1.